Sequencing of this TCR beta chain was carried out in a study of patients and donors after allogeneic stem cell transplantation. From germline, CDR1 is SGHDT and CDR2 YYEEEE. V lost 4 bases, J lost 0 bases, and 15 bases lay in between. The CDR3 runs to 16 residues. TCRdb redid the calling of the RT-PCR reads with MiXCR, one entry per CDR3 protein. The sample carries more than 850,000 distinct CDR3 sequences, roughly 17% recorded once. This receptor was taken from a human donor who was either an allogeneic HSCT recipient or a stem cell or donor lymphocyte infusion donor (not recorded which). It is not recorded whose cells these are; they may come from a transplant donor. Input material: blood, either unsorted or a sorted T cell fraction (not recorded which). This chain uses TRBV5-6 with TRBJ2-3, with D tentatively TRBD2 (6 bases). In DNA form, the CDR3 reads TGTGCCAGCAGCCTGGGACTTTCAACTAGCACAGATACGCAGTATTTT. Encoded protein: CASSLGLSTSTDTQYF.